The sample holds a few counts of the clone carrying this TCR beta chain. The CDR3 sequence is 14 residues long. Germline CDR1 reads SGHNT; CDR2 reads YYREEE (reference sequence). V lost 0 bases to trimming and J lost 4 bases, with 11 bases between them. The sample's treatment: randomized to nivolumab then ipilimumab (arm A) or the reverse (arm B). The sample originates from a study of sequential checkpoint blockade in melanoma. The protocol was immunoSEQ multiplex PCR, while the TCRdb copy is restricted to in-frame clones and leaves out a portion. The data hold roughly 15,000 clones, with about 78% observed a single time.

This sequence joins TRBV5-4 and TRBJ2-7, with D possibly being TRBD2 (6 bases). The material sequenced was CD8+ T cells sorted from blood (inferred from file names), taken from a patient given nivolumab and ipilimumab in sequence. The receptor was derived from a human donor with melanoma. The CDR3 DNA reads TGTGCCAGCAGCTTGGCTGGGGGGATGTACGAGCAGTACTTC. Translation gives CASSLAGGMYEQYF. The complete variable domain, with remaining parts taken from reference TRBV5-4 and TRBJ2-7, reads ETGVTQSPTHLIKTRGQQVTLRCSSQSGHNTVSWYQQALGQGPQFIFQYYREEENGRGNFPPRFSGLQFPNYSSELNVNALELDDSALYLCASSLAGGMYEQYFGPGTRLTVT.